These 3 T cell receptor beta chains came from one sample sequenced in a study of blood T cells in healthy people across ages. The use of a sample-barcoded 5' primer and a J-beta primer mix characterized a second PCR of about 6 to 12 cycles. TCRdb independently ran MiXCR on the 5' RACE reads; one entry per CDR3 protein. The data show some 710,000 distinct CDR3 sequences, with about 46% seen just once and 15% to 20% held by the top ten. Specimen: blood. The origin of the receptors is a man at least 80 years old in good health.

This clonotype was detected a few times. This chain joins TRBV4-2 and TRBJ2-2; 10 bases agree with TRBD2. The germline V gene has CDR1 LGHNA and CDR2 YNFKEQ. Germline trimming cut 5 bases from V and 2 bases from J; bases unmatched to any gene: 5. CDR3 length: 16 residues. The CDR3 region has the DNA TGTGCCAGCAGCGCGCGGACTAGCGGCAACACCGGGGAGCTGTTTTTT. The encoded protein is CASSARTSGNTGELFF.

This sequence joins TRBV20-1 and TRBJ2-1; TRBD2 is a possible D gene (5 bases). The germline V gene encodes CDR1 DFQATT and CDR2 SNEGSKA (reference sequence). This CDR3 spans 14 amino acids. V was clipped by 6 bases and J by 8 bases, with 20 bases between them. The CDR3: CSANGLSTLDEQFF. The CDR3 DNA follows: TGCAGTGCCAACGGACTTTCCACCTTGGATGAGCAGTTCTTC.

The chain couples TRBV20-1 to TRBJ2-7, with a possible D match to TRBD2 (5 bases). From germline, CDR1 is DFQATT and CDR2 SNEGSKA (reference sequence). The ends were cut back, 2 bases at V and 3 bases at J, with 17 bases in the middle. There are 15 residues in the CDR3. The CDR3 DNA follows: TGCAGTGCTAGACAACTCCGGGATTTGCACTACGAGCAGTACTTC. Its translation: CSARQLRDLHYEQYF.